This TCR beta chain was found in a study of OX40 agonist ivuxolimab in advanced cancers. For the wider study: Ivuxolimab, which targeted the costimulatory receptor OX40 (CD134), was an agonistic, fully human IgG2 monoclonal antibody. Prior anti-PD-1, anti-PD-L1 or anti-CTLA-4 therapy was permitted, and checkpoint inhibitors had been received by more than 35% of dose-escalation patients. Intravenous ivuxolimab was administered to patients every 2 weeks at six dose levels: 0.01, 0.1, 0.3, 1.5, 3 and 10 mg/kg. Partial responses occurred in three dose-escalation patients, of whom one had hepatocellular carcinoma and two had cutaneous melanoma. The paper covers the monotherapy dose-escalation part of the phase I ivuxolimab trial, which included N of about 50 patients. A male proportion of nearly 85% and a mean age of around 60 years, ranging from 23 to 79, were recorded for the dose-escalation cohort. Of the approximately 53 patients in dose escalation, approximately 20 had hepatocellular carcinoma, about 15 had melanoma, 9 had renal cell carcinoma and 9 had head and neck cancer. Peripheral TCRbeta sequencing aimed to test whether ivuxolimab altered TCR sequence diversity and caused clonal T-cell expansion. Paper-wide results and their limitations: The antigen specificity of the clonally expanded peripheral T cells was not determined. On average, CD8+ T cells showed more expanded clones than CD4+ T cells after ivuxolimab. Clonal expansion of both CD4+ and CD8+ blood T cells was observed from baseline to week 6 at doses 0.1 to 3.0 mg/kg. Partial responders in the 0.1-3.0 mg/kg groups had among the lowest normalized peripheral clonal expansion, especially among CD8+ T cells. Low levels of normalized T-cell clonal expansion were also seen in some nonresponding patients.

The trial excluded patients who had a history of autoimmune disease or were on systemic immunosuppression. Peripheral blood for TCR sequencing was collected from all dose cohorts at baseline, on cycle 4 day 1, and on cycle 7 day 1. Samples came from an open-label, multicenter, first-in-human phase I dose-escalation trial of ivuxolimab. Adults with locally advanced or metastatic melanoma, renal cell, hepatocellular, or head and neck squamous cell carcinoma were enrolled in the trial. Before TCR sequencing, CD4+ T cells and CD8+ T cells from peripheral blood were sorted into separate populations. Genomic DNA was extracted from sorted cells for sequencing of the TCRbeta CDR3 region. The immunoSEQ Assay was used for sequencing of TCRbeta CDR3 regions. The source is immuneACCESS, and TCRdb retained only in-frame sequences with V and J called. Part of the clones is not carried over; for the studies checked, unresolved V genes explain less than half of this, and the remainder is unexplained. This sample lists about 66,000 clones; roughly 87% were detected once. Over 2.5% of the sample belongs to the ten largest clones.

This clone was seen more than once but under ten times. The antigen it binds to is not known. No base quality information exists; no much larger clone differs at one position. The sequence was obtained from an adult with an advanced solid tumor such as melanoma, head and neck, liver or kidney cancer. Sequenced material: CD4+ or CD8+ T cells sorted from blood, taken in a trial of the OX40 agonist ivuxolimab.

CDR3 region: CASSSTNSGSRDEQYF. The nucleotides read TGTGCCAGCAGCTCCACAAACAGCGGGAGTCGCGACGAGCAGTACTTC. This receptor chain uses TRBV7-9 and TRBJ2-7; the central 8 bases match TRBD2. The V end gives up 4 bases and the J end 5 bases, leaving 13 bases in the junction not matched to a gene. There are 16 amino acids in the CDR3, from cysteine to phenylalanine inclusive. Kept here is only the CDR3 DNA, which spans 48 bases and is read in frame from base 1. The CDR1 and CDR2 encoded by the germline V gene (reference sequence) are SEHNR and FQNEAQ.